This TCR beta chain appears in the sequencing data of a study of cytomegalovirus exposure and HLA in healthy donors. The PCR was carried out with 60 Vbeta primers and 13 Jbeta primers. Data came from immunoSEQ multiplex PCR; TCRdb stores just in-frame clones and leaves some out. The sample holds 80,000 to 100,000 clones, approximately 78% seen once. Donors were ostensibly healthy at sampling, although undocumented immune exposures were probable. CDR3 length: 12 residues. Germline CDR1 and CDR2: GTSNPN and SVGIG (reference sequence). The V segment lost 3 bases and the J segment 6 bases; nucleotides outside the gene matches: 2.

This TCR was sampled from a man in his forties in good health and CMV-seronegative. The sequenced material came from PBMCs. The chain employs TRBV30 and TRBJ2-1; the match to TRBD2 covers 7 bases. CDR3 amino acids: CAWSPSGNEQFF. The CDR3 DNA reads TGTGCCTGGAGCCCTAGCGGCAATGAGCAGTTCTTC.